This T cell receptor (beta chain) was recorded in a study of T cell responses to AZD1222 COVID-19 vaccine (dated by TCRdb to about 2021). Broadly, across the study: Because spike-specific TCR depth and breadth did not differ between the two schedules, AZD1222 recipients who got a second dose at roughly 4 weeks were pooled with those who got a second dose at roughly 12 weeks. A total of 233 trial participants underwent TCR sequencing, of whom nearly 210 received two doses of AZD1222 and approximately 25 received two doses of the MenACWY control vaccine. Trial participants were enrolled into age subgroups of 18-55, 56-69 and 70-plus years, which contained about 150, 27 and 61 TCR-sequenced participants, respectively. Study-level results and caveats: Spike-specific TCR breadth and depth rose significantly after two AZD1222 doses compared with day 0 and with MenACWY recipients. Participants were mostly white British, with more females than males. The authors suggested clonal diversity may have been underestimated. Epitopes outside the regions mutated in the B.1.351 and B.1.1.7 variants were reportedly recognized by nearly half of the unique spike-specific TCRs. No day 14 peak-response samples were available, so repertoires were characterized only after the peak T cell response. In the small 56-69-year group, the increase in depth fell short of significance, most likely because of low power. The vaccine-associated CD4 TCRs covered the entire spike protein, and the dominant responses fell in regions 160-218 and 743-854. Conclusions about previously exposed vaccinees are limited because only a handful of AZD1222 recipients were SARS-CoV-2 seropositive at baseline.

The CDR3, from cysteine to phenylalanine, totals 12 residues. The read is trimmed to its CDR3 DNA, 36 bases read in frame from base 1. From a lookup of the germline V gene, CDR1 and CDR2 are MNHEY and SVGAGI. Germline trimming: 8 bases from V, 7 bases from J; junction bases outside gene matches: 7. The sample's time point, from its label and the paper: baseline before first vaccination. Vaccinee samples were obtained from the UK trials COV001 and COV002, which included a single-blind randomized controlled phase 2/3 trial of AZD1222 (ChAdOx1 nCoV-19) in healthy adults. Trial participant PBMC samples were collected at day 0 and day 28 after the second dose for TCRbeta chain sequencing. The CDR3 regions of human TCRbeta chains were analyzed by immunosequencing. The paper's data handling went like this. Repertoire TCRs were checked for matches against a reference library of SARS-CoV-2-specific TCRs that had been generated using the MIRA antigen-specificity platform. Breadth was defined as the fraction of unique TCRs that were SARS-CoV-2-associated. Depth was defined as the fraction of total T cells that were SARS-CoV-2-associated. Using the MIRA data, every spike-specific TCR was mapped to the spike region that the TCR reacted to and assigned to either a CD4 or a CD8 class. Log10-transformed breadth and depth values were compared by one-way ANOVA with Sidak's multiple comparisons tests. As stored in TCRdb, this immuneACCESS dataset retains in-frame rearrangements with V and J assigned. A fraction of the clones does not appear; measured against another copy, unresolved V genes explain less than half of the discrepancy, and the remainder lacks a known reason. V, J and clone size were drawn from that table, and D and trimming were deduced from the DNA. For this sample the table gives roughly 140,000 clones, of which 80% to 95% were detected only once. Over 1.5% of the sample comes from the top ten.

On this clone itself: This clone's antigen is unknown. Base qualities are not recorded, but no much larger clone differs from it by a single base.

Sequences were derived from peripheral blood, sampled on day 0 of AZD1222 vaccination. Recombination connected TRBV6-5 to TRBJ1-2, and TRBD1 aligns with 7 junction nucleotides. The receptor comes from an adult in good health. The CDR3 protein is CASDLRTGGYTF. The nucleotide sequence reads TGTGCCAGCGACCTTAGGACAGGTGGCTACACCTTC.